Here is one T cell receptor beta chain with its context. Its antigen is as yet unknown. Healthy bone marrow donors formed the donor group. This PCR relied on a set of 60 Vbeta primers and 13 Jbeta primers. Assay used: immunoSEQ multiplex PCR; TCRdb lists only in-frame clones, some missing. The sample holds about 170,000 clones, roughly 84% seen once. The sample originates from a study of cytomegalovirus exposure and HLA in healthy donors. The overall study: Drawn from HLA-typed donors, some 80 million unique TCRs were held in an early data release.

Broader study findings: HLA-A and HLA-B allele assignments for most subjects were reportedly predicted accurately using TCR beta sequences.

The sample was PBMCs. The sequence was collected from a boy aged 2 to 10 in good health and CMV-seronegative.

The DNA of the CDR3 is TGTGCCAGCGGGGAACAGGGGCCCTACGAGCAGTACTTC. Translation: CASGEQGPYEQYF. The chain couples TRBV27 to TRBJ2-7, with TRBD1 matching over 7 bases. The V segment lost 8 bases and the J segment 2 bases; nucleotides outside the gene matches: 6. This CDR3 region has 13 residues. Germline V gene data show CDR1 as MNHEY and CDR2 as SMNVEV (reference sequence).